This TCR beta chain originates from a study of beta chain features in type 1 diabetes. Regarding the study as a whole: A potential influence of HLA type upon TCRB rearrangement remained unresolved herein. Researchers reported that naive, central memory and Treg TCRB repertoires appeared more similar in patients than in healthy donors. Highly expressing activated T cells could be over-counted with a cDNA template.

The investigators reverse transcribed all of the isolated RNA, so they sequenced expressed TCRB transcripts. TCRdb's copy holds only in-frame clones and misses some; the assay was immunoSEQ multiplex PCR. The sample lists about 140,000 clones, about 9.1% seen once, with 0.55% to 0.75% in the top ten. The CDR3 sequence is 16 residues long. Trimming pared 0 bases from V and 7 bases from J, leaving 16 bases between. The sample holds many counts of this clone. Its target is unknown. The source is a woman aged 40 to 55 in good health. The J gene is TRBJ2-1, the V gene TRBV23-1, with D possibly matching TRBD1 (6 bases). TRBV23-1 is placed among ORFs of uncertain function. The sample was central memory CD4+ T cells from blood. In DNA, the CDR3 is TGCGCCAGCAGTCAATCGACGGGACAAGGTATTAATGAGCAGTTCTTC. It specifies CASSQSTGQGINEQFF.